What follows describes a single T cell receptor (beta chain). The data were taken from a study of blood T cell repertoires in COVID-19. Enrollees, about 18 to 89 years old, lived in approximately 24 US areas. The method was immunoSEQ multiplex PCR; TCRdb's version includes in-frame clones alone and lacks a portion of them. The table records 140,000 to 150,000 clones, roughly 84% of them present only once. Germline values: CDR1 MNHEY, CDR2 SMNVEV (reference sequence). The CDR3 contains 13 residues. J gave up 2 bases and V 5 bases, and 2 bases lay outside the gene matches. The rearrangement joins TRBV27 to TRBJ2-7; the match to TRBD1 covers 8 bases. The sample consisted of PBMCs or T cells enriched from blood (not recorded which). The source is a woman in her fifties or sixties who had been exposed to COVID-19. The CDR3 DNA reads TGTGCCAGCAGTCCGGGACAGGCCTACGAGCAGTACTTC. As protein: CASSPGQAYEQYF.